What follows describes a single TCR beta chain. This sample was included in a study of blood T cell repertoires in COVID-19. Study-level background: Sources were T cells, B-cell-depleted T cells, or PBMCs; the material itself was cDNA or gDNA.

Some clones are missing from TCRdb's copy, which holds only in-frame ones; the method was immunoSEQ multiplex PCR. This sample has approximately 60,000 clones, with 65% to 90% found just once. Per the germline V gene, CDR1 is LNHDA and CDR2 is SQIVND (reference sequence). V was pared by 3 bases and J by 5 bases, with 1 base of the junction left unmatched. The CDR3 is made up of 14 amino acids. This receptor was obtained from a human donor in a cohort sampled during active COVID-19. The sequenced sample consisted of peripheral blood. This chain joins TRBV19 and TRBJ1-2; TRBD1 matches at 12 bases. Here the CDR3 DNA reads TGTGCCAGTAGTATGGGACAGGGGGCATATGGCTACACCTTC. Residues: CASSMGQGAYGYTF.